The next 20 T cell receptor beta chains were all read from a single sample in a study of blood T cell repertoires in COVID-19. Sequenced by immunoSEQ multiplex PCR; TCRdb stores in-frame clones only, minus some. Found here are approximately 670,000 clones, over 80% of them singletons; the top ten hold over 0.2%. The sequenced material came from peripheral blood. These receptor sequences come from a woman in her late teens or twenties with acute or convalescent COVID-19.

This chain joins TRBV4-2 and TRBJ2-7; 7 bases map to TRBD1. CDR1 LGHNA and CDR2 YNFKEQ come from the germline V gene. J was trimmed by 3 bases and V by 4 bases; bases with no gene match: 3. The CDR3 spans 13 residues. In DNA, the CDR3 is TGTGCCAGCAGCCTCGGGACAGTCTACGAGCAGTACTTC. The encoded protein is CASSLGTVYEQYF.

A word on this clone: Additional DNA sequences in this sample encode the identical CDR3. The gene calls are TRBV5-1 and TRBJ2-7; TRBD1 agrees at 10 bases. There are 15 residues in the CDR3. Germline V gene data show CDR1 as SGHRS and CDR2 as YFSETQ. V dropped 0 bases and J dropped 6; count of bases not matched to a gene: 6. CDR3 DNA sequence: TGCGCCAGCAGCTTGGGACAGGGGGCCTCCCTCGAGCAGTACTTC. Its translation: CASSLGQGASLEQYF. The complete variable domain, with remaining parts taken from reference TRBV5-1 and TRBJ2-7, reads KAGVTQTPRYLIKTRGQQVTLSCSPISGHRSVSWYQQTPGQGLQFLFEYFSETQRNKGNFPGRFSGRQFSNSRSEMNVSTLELGDSALYLCASSLGQGASLEQYFGPGTRLTVT.

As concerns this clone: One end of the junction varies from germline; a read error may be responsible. In DNA, the CDR3 is TGTGCCACAAGTGCGGGGTCGGCGGGTGGCTACACCTTC. Its protein product is CATSAGSAGGYTF. The chain joins TRBV24-1 to TRBJ1-2; D is unclear. This CDR3 spans 13 amino acids. Germline V gene data show CDR1 as KGHDR and CDR2 as SFDVKD.

The CDR3 reads CASSVGSGSSGNTIYF. The CDR3 DNA sequence: TGTGCCAGCAGCGTAGGGTCAGGTAGCTCTGGAAACACCATATATTTT. V usage is TRBV9 and J usage is TRBJ1-3; D not certain. The CDR3 length is 16 residues. CDR1 is SGDLS, CDR2 YYNGEE, per germline. V was trimmed by 0 bases and J by 0 bases, leaving 10 bases between them.

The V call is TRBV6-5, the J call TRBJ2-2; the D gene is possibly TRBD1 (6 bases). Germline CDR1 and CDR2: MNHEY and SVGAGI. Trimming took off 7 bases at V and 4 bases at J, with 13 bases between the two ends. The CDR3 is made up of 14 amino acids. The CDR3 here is CASIPGVGTGELFF. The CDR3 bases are TGTGCCAGCATCCCAGGGGTGGGCACCGGGGAGCTGTTTTTT.

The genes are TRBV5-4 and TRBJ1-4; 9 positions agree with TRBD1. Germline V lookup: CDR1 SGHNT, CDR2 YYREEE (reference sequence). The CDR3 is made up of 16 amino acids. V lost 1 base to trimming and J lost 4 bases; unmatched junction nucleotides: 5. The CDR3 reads CASSLNLGQGNEKLFF. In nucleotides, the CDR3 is TGTGCCAGCAGCTTGAATTTGGGACAGGGTAATGAAAAACTGTTTTTT.

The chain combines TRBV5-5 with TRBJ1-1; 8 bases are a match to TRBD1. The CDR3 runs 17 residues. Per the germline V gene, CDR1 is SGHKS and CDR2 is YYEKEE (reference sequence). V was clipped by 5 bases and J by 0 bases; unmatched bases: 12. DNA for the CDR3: TGTGCCAGCAGACCTAGACAGGGGATAAGCATGAACACTGAAGCTTTCTTT. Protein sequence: CASRPRQGISMNTEAFF.

CDR3 sequence: CASRRDLNYGYTF. The CDR3, as DNA: TGTGCCAGCAGAAGGGACTTAAACTATGGCTACACCTTC. This chain links TRBV25-1 with TRBJ1-2; tentative D call: TRBD1 (5 bases). The CDR3 sequence is 13 residues long. V lost 6 bases, J lost 2 bases, and 10 bases lay in between. The germline V gene encodes CDR1 MGHDK and CDR2 SYGVNS.

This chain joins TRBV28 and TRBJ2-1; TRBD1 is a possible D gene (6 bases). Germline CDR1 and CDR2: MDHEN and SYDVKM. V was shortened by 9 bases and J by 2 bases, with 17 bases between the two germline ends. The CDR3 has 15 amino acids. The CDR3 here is CASHMIRDTYNEQFF. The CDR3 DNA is TGTGCCAGTCACATGATCCGGGACACCTACAATGAGCAGTTCTTC.

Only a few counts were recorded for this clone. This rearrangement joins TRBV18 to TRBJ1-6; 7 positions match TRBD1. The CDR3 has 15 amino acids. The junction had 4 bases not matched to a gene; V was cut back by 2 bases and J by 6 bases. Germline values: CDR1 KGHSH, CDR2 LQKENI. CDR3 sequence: CASSPSRDSNSPLHF. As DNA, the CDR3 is TGTGCCAGCTCACCATCCCGGGACAGTAATTCACCCCTCCACTTT.

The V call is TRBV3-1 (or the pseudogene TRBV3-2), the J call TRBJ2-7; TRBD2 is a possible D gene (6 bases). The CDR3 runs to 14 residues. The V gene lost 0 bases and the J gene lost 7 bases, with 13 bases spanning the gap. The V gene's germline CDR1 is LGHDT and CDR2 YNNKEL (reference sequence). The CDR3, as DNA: TGTGCCAGCAGCCAAGATCGAATCGGAGGGGAGCAGTACTTC. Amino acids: CASSQDRIGGEQYF.

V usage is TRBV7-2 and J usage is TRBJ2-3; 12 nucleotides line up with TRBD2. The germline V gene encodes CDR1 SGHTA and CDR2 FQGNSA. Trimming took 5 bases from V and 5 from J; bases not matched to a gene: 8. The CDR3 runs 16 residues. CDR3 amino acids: CASSHRLAGEQDTQYF. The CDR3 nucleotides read TGTGCCAGCAGCCACCGACTAGCGGGGGAACAAGATACGCAGTATTTT.

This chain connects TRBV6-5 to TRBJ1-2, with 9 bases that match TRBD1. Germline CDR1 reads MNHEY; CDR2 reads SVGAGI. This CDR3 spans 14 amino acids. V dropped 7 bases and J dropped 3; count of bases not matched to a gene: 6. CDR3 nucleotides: TGTGCCAGCAAAACAGGGGGCTCCCACTATGGCTACACCTTC. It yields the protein CASKTGGSHYGYTF.

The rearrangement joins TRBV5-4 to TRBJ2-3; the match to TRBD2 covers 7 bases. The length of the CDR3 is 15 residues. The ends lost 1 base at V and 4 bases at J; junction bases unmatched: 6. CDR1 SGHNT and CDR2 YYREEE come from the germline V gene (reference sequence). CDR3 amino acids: CASSLPSGEPDTQYF. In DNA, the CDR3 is TGTGCCAGCAGCTTGCCCAGCGGGGAGCCAGATACGCAGTATTTT.

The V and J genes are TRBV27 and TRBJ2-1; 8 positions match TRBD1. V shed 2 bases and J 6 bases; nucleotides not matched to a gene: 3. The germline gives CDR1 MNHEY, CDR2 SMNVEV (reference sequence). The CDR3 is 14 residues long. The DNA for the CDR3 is TGTGCCAGCAGTTTAGGGGGGACAGGCAATGAGCAGTTCTTC. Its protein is CASSLGGTGNEQFF.

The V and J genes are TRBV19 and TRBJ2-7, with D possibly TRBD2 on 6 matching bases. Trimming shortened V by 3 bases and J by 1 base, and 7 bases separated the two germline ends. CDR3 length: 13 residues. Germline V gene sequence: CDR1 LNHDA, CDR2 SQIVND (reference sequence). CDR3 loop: CASSMRGSYEQYF. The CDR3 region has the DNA TGTGCCAGTAGTATGCGGGGTTCCTACGAGCAGTACTTC.

CDR3 nucleotide sequence: TGTGCCACCAGTGACTGGGGACAGGTCGAGCAGTTCTTC. Protein product: CATSDWGQVEQFF. The chain is built from TRBV24-1 and TRBJ2-1; 8 bases are a match to TRBD1. The CDR3 is 13 amino acids. V gave up 4 bases and J gave up 10 bases; unmatched junction bases: 5. Germline assignment: CDR1 KGHDR and CDR2 SFDVKD.

CDR3 nucleotides: TGCGCCAGCAGCCGAGAGGCGCAGAACACTGAAGCTTTCTTT. Translated, it gives CASSREAQNTEAFF. The chain recombines TRBV5-1 with TRBJ1-1, with unresolved D. Germline V gene lookup returns CDR1 SGHRS and CDR2 YFSETQ. V was cut by 4 bases and J by 1 base, with 11 bases left in between. The CDR3 length is 14 residues.

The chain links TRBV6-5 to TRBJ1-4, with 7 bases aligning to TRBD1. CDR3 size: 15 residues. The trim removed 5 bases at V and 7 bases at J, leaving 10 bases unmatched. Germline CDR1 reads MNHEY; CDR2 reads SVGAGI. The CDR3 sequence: CASSPGDREGEKLFF. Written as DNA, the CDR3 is TGTGCCAGCAGTCCCGGGGACAGAGAGGGTGAAAAACTGTTTTTT.

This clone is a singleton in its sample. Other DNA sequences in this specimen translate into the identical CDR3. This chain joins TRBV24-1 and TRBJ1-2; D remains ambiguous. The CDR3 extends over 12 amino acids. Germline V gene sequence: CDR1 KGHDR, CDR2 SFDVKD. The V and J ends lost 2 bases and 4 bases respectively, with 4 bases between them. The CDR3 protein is CATSDSIYGYTF. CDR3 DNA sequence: TGTGCCACCAGTGATTCAATCTATGGCTACACCTTC.